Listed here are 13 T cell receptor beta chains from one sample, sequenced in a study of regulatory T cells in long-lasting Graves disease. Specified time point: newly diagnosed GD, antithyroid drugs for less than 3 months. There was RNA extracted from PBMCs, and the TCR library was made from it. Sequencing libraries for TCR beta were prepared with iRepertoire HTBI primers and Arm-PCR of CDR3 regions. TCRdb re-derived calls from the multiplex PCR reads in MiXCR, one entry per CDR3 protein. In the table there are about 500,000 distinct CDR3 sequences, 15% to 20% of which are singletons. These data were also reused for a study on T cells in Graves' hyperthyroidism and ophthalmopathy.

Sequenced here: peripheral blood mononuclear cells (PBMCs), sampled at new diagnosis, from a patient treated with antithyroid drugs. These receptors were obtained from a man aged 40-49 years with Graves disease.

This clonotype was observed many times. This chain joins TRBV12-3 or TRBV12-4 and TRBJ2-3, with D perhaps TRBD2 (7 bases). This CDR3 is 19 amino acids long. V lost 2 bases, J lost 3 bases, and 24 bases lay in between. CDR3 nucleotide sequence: TGTGCCAGCAGTTTAACAGGGTTTAGCGGGTTACGCGCGACAGATACGCAGTATTTT. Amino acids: CASSLTGFSGLRATDTQYF.

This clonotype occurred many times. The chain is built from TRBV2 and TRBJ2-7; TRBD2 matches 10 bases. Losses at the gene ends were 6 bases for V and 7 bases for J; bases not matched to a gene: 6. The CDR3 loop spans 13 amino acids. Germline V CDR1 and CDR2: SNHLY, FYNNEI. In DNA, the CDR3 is TGTGCCAGCAGGCTAGCGGGAGAGGATGAGCAGTACTTC. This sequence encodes CASRLAGEDEQYF.

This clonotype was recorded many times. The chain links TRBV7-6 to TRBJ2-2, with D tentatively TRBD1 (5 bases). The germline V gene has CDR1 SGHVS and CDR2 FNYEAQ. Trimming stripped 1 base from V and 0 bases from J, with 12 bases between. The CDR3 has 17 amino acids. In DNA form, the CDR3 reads TGTGCCAGCAGCTTAGGGATGGGCAGGGCGAACACCGGGGAGCTGTTTTTT. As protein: CASSLGMGRANTGELFF.

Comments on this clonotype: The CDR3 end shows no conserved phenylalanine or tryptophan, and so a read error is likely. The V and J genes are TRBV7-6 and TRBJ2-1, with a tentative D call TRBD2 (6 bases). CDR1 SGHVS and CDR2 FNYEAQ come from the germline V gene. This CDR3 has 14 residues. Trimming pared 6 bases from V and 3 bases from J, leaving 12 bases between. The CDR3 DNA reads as TGTGCCAGCAGTCTCGGGAGAAACTACAATGAGCAGTTCCCC. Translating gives CASSLGRNYNEQFP.

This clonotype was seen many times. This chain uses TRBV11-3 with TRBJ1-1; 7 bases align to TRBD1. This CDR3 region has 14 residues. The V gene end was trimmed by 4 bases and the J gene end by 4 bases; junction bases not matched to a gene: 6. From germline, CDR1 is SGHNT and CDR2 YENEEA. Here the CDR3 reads CASSSTRGLTEAFF. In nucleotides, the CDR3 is TGTGCCAGCAGCTCGACTAGGGGGCTCACTGAAGCTTTCTTT.

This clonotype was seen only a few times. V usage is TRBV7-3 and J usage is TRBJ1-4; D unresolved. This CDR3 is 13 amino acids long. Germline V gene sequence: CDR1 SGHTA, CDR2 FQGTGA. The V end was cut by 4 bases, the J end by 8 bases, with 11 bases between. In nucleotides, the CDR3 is TGTGCCAGCAGCTCTCTTAAGATGGAAAAACTGTTTTTT. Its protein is CASSSLKMEKLFF.

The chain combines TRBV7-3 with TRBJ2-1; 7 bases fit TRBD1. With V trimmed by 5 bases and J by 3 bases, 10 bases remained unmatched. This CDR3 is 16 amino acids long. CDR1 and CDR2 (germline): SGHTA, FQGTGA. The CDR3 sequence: CASSEDRDRDYNEQFF. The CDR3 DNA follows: TGTGCCAGCAGCGAAGACCGGGACAGAGACTACAATGAGCAGTTCTTC. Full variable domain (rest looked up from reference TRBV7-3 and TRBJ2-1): GAGVSQTPSNKVTEKGKYVELRCDPISGHTALYWYRQSLGQGPEFLIYFQGTGAADDSGLPNDRFFAVRPEGSVSTLKIQRTERGDSAVYLCASSEDRDRDYNEQFFGPGTRLTVL.

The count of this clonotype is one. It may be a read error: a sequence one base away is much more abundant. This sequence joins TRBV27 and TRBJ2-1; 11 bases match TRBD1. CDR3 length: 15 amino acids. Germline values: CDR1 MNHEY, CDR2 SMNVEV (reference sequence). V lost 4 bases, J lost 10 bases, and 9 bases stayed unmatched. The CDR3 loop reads CASSWTGGLIYEQFF. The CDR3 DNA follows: TGTGCCAGCAGTTGGACAGGGGGCCTAATCTACGAGCAGTTCTTC.

The CDR3 is CASSLGLAGGPPQQYF. Written as DNA, the CDR3 is TGTGCCAGCAGCTTGGGACTAGCGGGAGGCCCCCCGCAGCAGTACTTC. The V call is TRBV7-2, the J call TRBJ2-7; TRBD2 aligns across 15 bases. The J segment lost 8 bases and the V segment lost 3 bases, leaving 8 bases of the junction unmatched. Germline loops: CDR1 SGHTA, CDR2 FQGNSA. The CDR3 spans 16 residues.

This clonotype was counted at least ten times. CDR3 sequence reads: CASSLAGTGLGHNEQFF. The CDR3 coding sequence is TGTGCCAGCAGCTTAGCGGGGACAGGGTTGGGTCACAATGAGCAGTTCTTC. V and J are TRBV11-3 and TRBJ2-1; the match to TRBD1 covers 9 bases. This CDR3 has 17 amino acids. J gave up 5 bases and V 1 base, and 9 bases lay outside the gene matches. The V gene's germline CDR1 is SGHNT and CDR2 YENEEA.

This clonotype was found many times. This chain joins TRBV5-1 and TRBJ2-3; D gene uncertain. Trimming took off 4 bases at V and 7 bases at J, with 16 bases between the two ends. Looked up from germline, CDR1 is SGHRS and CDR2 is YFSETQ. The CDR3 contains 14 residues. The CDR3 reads CASSLEGGEHTQYF. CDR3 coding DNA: TGCGCCAGCAGCCTTGAAGGTGGAGAACATACGCAGTATTTT. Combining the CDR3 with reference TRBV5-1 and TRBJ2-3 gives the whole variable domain KAGVTQTPRYLIKTRGQQVTLSCSPISGHRSVSWYQQTPGQGLQFLFEYFSETQRNKGNFPGRFSGRQFSNSRSEMNVSTLELGDSALYLCASSLEGGEHTQYFGPGTRLTVL.

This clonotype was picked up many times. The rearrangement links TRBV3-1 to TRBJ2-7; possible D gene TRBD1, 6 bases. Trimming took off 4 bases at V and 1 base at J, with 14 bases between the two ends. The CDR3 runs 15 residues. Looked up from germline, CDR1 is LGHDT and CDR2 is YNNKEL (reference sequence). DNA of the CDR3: TGTGCCAGCAGCCCCTCCCCGGACAGTTCCTACGAGCAGTACTTC. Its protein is CASSPSPDSSYEQYF.

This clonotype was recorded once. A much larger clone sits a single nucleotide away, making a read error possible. The CDR3 loop is CASKAGQGSYNEQYF. DNA of the CDR3: TGTGCCAGCAAGGCGGGACAGGGGTCCTACAATGAGCAGTACTTC. The V call is TRBV27, the J call TRBJ2-7; the match to TRBD1 covers 10 bases. Germline values: CDR1 MNHEY, CDR2 SMNVEV (reference sequence). CDR3 length: 15 residues. V was clipped by 7 bases and J by 7 bases; unmatched bases: 13.